Each of the 25 T cell receptor beta chains below was sequenced from the same sample in a study of untreated major depressive disorder. Sequencing used immunoSEQ multiplex PCR; TCRdb keeps in-frame clones, though not all of them. This table holds over 20,000 clones, 85% to 95% found once. Specimen: CD4+ T cells from PBMCs. The receptors here all came from a man aged 25-45 years in good health.

This clone was counted between two and nine times. This chain links TRBV4-3 with TRBJ2-1; D might be TRBD1 (5 bases). The germline gives CDR1 LGHNA, CDR2 YSLEER. This CDR3 is 18 amino acids long. The V gene lost 0 bases and the J gene lost 6 bases, with 21 bases spanning the gap. The DNA for the CDR3 is TGCGCCAGCAGCCAAGATCCCCCCCCAGGGCCTACCCGCAATGAGCAGTTCTTC. Translated, it gives CASSQDPPPGPTRNEQFF.

This clone was recorded once. The chain links TRBV2 to TRBJ1-1; D is perhaps TRBD1 (6 bases). The germline V gene has CDR1 SNHLY and CDR2 FYNNEI. The CDR3 totals 13 residues. V lost 5 bases to trimming and J lost 7 bases, with 14 bases between them. The DNA for the CDR3 is TGTGCCAGCAGTATCCTACAGGGTCGTGAAGCTTTCTTT. Its translation: CASSILQGREAFF.

The V call is TRBV5-6, the J call TRBJ2-3, with 8 nucleotides matching TRBD2. Germline CDR1 SGHDT, CDR2 YYEEEE. Germline trimming cut 1 base from V and 0 bases from J; bases unmatched to any gene: 13. The CDR3 extends over 19 amino acids. The CDR3 reads CASSLYPPFTSGSTDTQYF. CDR3 nucleotides: TGTGCCAGCAGCTTGTACCCTCCCTTTACTAGCGGTAGCACAGATACGCAGTATTTT.

This clone was recorded only once. The genes are TRBV27 and TRBJ2-6; TRBD1 agrees at 8 bases. V shed 4 bases and J 0 bases; nucleotides not matched to a gene: 11. Per the germline V gene, CDR1 is MNHEY and CDR2 is SMNVEV (reference sequence). The CDR3 totals 19 residues. The CDR3 here is CASSYLRDRLLSGANVLTF. CDR3 nucleotide sequence: TGTGCCAGCAGTTACCTCCGGGACAGGCTCCTCTCTGGGGCCAACGTCCTGACTTTC.

The genes are TRBV6-5 and TRBJ2-2; D call uncertain. This CDR3 is 15 amino acids long. Trimming shortened V by 7 bases and J by 6 bases, and 18 bases separated the two germline ends. The germline V gene encodes CDR1 MNHEY and CDR2 SVGAGI. The CDR3 is CASKELTKTPGELFF. CDR3 DNA: TGTGCCAGCAAAGAGCTAACTAAGACACCCGGGGAGCTGTTTTTT.

The rearrangement uses TRBV29-1 and TRBJ2-3, with 7 bases fitting TRBD1. This CDR3 is 16 amino acids long. J lost 1 base, V lost 2 bases, and 9 bases had no gene match. CDR1 and CDR2 from the germline V gene are SQVTM and ANQGSEA. CDR3 sequence reads: CSVENRDSEGTDTQYF. CDR3 coding DNA: TGCAGCGTTGAAAATCGGGACAGTGAAGGCACAGATACGCAGTATTTT.

CDR3 coding DNA: TGTGCCAGCTCACGGCTAGCGGGCACAGATACGCAGTATTTT. It yields the protein CASSRLAGTDTQYF. The V gene is TRBV18, the J gene TRBJ2-3; 7 bases map to TRBD2. CDR3 length: 14 amino acids. Germline values: CDR1 KGHSH, CDR2 LQKENI. Losses at the gene ends were 4 bases for V and 1 base for J; bases not matched to a gene: 2.

This chain connects TRBV6-1 to TRBJ1-4; no definite D call. CDR3 length: 12 residues. V lost 9 bases to trimming and J lost 8 bases, with 13 bases between them. Germline CDR1 MNHNS, CDR2 SASEGT. As DNA, the CDR3 is TGTGCCAGTGGGCAGTCGGCCGAAAAACTGTTTTTT. It is translated as CASGQSAEKLFF.

The J gene is TRBJ1-1, the V gene TRBV29-1, with a tentative D call TRBD1 (5 bases). The ends were cut back, 8 bases at V and 2 bases at J, with 15 bases in the middle. Germline values: CDR1 SQVTM, CDR2 ANQGSEA. The CDR3 is made up of 13 amino acids. CDR3 coding DNA: TGCAGCTCAATGGACGGGGGAAACACTGAAGCTTTCTTT. Protein: CSSMDGGNTEAFF.

The chain carries TRBV9 and TRBJ2-3; 8 bases map to TRBD2. V trimming: 4 bases; J trimming: 2 bases; junction bases outside the gene matches: 6. Per the germline V gene, CDR1 is SGDLS and CDR2 is YYNGEE. The CDR3 totals 15 residues. The CDR3 here is CASSRRLAPTDTQYF. For the CDR3, the DNA is TGTGCCAGCAGCCGACGACTAGCGCCCACAGATACGCAGTATTTT.

The V call is TRBV19, the J call TRBJ1-5; D gene uncertain. Trimming took 3 bases from V and 0 from J, leaving 9 bases between them. The CDR3 runs 15 residues. Germline CDR1 is LNHDA and CDR2 is SQIVND (reference sequence). In DNA, the CDR3 is TGTGCCAGTAGTATTCAGCCTTATAGCAATCAGCCCCAGCATTTT. Protein product: CASSIQPYSNQPQHF.

The chain couples TRBV19 to TRBJ2-7, with 8 bases identical to TRBD1. With V trimmed by 3 bases and J by 12 bases, 10 bases remained unmatched. Looked up from germline, CDR1 is LNHDA and CDR2 is SQIVND (reference sequence). The CDR3 is 13 residues long. In DNA form, the CDR3 reads TGTGCCAGTAGTATGGGGACAGGCGTACGACCGTACTTC. It specifies CASSMGTGVRPYF.

The chain couples TRBV14 to TRBJ2-7, with no clear D. Germline lookup yields CDR1 SGHDN and CDR2 FVKESK. V lost 11 bases, J lost 9 bases, and 11 bases lay in between. The CDR3 spans 9 residues. In nucleotides, the CDR3 is TGTGCCCCACAGTTTGGGCAGTACTTC. It translates to CAPQFGQYF.

This chain joins TRBV5-6 and TRBJ1-1; a weak D match, TRBD1 (5 bases). The CDR3 length is 14 residues. Trimming took off 3 bases at V and 6 bases at J, with 15 bases between the two ends. CDR1 and CDR2 from the germline V gene are SGHDT and YYEEEE. The CDR3 reads CASSSGLNRAEAFF. The DNA for the CDR3 is TGTGCCAGCAGCTCGGGACTAAATAGGGCTGAAGCTTTCTTT.

V and J are TRBV4-3 and TRBJ1-3, with D maybe TRBD1 (6 bases). Trimming left V 0 bases short and J 9 bases short, with 9 bases between. The CDR3 is 13 residues long. From germline, CDR1 is LGHNA and CDR2 YSLEER. The CDR3 nucleotides are TGCGCCAGCAGCCAAGATAAAGGGGGCACCATATATTTT. It is translated as CASSQDKGGTIYF.

CDR3 sequence reads: CASSHLSGSNTGELFF. The DNA for the CDR3 is TGCGCCAGCAGCCACCTTAGCGGGTCGAACACCGGGGAGCTGTTTTTT. The V gene is TRBV4-3, the J gene TRBJ2-2; 7 bases agree with TRBD2. CDR1 and CDR2 (germline): LGHNA, YSLEER. Losses at the gene ends were 3 bases for V and 0 bases for J; bases not matched to a gene: 4. CDR3 length: 16 residues.

The chain employs TRBV6-5 and TRBJ2-2; no reliable D call. From germline, CDR1 is MNHEY and CDR2 SVGAGI. The CDR3 has 16 residues. Trimming removed 4 bases from V and 3 bases from J, with 15 bases in between. This CDR3 reads CASSSGPGDYTGELFF. The CDR3 region has the DNA TGTGCCAGCAGTTCCGGACCCGGAGACTACACCGGGGAGCTGTTTTTT.

V and J are TRBV10-3 and TRBJ1-1; D is perhaps TRBD1 (5 bases). V lost 10 bases to trimming and J lost 2 bases, with 14 bases between them. The germline gives CDR1 ENHRY, CDR2 SYGVKD. The length of the CDR3 is 13 residues. The CDR3 region has the DNA TGTGCCACCAGAGACAGATTTAACACTGAAGCTTTCTTT. It yields the protein CATRDRFNTEAFF.

This chain joins TRBV29-1 and TRBJ1-1; the match to TRBD1 covers 12 bases. The V gene's germline CDR1 is SQVTM and CDR2 ANQGSEA. The J segment lost 0 bases and the V segment lost 6 bases, leaving 8 bases of the junction unmatched. CDR3 length: 16 amino acids. CDR3 residues: CSVSRDRGPLNTEAFF. CDR3 DNA sequence: TGCAGCGTCTCCCGGGACAGGGGGCCCTTGAACACTGAAGCTTTCTTT.

V gene TRBV5-1 combines with J gene TRBJ2-5; 7 nucleotides agree with TRBD1. V shed 4 bases, J shed 1 base, and the junction held 4 bases outside the gene matches. The length of the CDR3 is 14 residues. The germline V gene has CDR1 SGHRS and CDR2 YFSETQ. CDR3 coding DNA: TGCGCCAGCAGCCCCCGGGACAGCCAAGAGACCCAGTACTTC. Translation gives CASSPRDSQETQYF.

The chain combines TRBV7-8 with TRBJ1-3; D gene ambiguous. Looked up from germline, CDR1 is SGHVS and CDR2 is FQNEAQ. Trimming took 4 bases from V and 2 from J, leaving 9 bases between them. The length of the CDR3 is 14 residues. CDR3 coding DNA: TGTGCCAGCAGCTCCGACGGGGCTGGAAACACCATATATTTT. This codes for CASSSDGAGNTIYF.

The rearrangement links TRBV5-1 to TRBJ1-1, with 8 bases lining up with TRBD1. The CDR3 contains 15 residues. Germline V gene lookup returns CDR1 SGHRS and CDR2 YFSETQ. The ends lost 8 bases at V and 2 bases at J; junction bases unmatched: 11. The CDR3 bases are TGCGCCAGTACGACAGGGGCGAGCCTCAACACTGAAGCTTTCTTT. Translated: CASTTGASLNTEAFF.

The chain links TRBV7-2 to TRBJ1-1; D ambiguous. V was trimmed by 1 base and J by 0 bases, leaving 15 bases between them. Germline values: CDR1 SGHTA, CDR2 FQGNSA. The CDR3 consists of 17 residues. The CDR3 coding sequence is TGTGCCAGCAGCTTAGACGGCGTCGGAGGGCTGAACACTGAAGCTTTCTTT. Protein product: CASSLDGVGGLNTEAFF.

The rearrangement links TRBV19 to TRBJ2-5; maybe TRBD2 (6 bases). The CDR3 is made up of 13 amino acids. Germline CDR1 and CDR2: LNHDA and SQIVND (reference sequence). V was cut by 5 bases and J by 9 bases, with 16 bases left in between. The CDR3 sequence is CASSSGLSSPQYF. In nucleotides, the CDR3 is TGTGCCAGTAGTTCGGGACTTTCTAGTCCCCAGTACTTC.

This chain connects TRBV7-2 to TRBJ1-2, with D possibly TRBD1 on 5 matching bases. Germline V CDR1 and CDR2: SGHTA, FQGNSA. This CDR3 has 13 residues. Trimming shortened V by 5 bases and J by 3 bases, and 10 bases separated the two germline ends. This CDR3 reads CASSLDRDYGYTF. The CDR3 DNA sequence: TGTGCCAGCAGCCTAGACAGAGACTATGGCTACACCTTC.